These T cell receptor beta chains were read from a single sample in a study of human T cells and chemical hapten exposure. TCRdb re-called the RACE reads with MiXCR, one entry per CDR3 protein. The table lists around 130,000 distinct CDR3 sequences, approximately 9.5% of them singletons, with roughly 1.8% in the top ten. Material: whole blood. These receptors were obtained from a male donor in good health. Some clones in this sample may be carry-over from other donors' samples. Each CDR3 is given with its conserved first and last residue. D genes are given only for firm matches. The size of a clone is reported for some rows only, either as once, few or many, or as a class for expanded clones.

d_gene: TRBD2
abundance: -
j_gene: TRBJ2-1
v_gene: TRBV18
CDR3aa: CASSPPGTSGPQGQFF
CDR3nt: TGTGCCAGCTCACCACCAGGGACTAGCGGGCCCCAGGGGCAGTTCTTC

d_gene: TRBD2
abundance: many
j_gene: TRBJ2-2
v_gene: TRBV29-1
CDR3aa: CSVTLAGVTGELFF
CDR3nt: TGCAGCGTTACACTAGCGGGAGTCACCGGGGAGCTGTTTTTT

d_gene: TRBD2
abundance: few
j_gene: TRBJ2-7
v_gene: TRBV7-2
CDR3aa: CASSLSRGASYEQYF
CDR3nt: TGTGCCAGCAGCTTATCGCGGGGGGCCTCCTACGAGCAGTACTTC

d_gene: -
abundance: -
j_gene: TRBJ2-7
v_gene: TRBV7-2
CDR3aa: CASSSRGGEQYF
CDR3nt: TGTGCCAGCAGCTCCCGGGGTGGAGAGCAGTACTTC

d_gene: -
abundance: many
j_gene: TRBJ1-2
v_gene: TRBV12-3/TRBV12-4
CDR3aa: CASSFGGKGYGYTF
CDR3nt: TGTGCCAGCAGTTTTGGGGGAAAAGGGTATGGCTACACCTTC

d_gene: TRBD1
abundance: few
j_gene: TRBJ2-7
v_gene: TRBV28
CDR3aa: CASGDRGLSNEQYF
CDR3nt: TGTGCCAGCGGAGACAGGGGGCTTTCTAACGAGCAGTACTTC

d_gene: -
abundance: few
j_gene: TRBJ2-5
v_gene: TRBV4-3
CDR3aa: CASSQDYDRPQETQYF
CDR3nt: TGCGCCAGCAGCCAAGATTACGACAGGCCACAAGAGACCCAGTACTTC

d_gene: -
abundance: few
j_gene: TRBJ1-1
v_gene: TRBV11-2
CDR3aa: CASSFINTEAFF
CDR3nt: TGTGCCAGCAGCTTCATTAACACTGAAGCTTTCTTT

d_gene: TRBD2
abundance: few
j_gene: TRBJ2-1
v_gene: TRBV7-2
CDR3aa: CASFIAGGHNEQFF
CDR3nt: TGTGCCAGCTTTATAGCGGGGGGACACAATGAGCAGTTCTTC

d_gene: TRBD1
abundance: -
j_gene: TRBJ2-3
v_gene: TRBV12-3/TRBV12-4
CDR3aa: CASSRQGGTDTQYF
CDR3nt: TGTGCCAGCAGCCGACAGGGGGGTACAGATACGCAGTATTTT

d_gene: -
abundance: many
j_gene: TRBJ2-2
v_gene: TRBV7-9
CDR3aa: CASSQGWAGETGELFF
CDR3nt: TGTGCCAGCAGCCAAGGTTGGGCAGGAGAAACCGGGGAGCTGTTTTTT

d_gene: -
abundance: many
j_gene: TRBJ1-1
v_gene: TRBV7-6
CDR3aa: CASSLARGTEAFF
CDR3nt: TGTGCCAGCAGCTTAGCGAGGGGGACTGAAGCTTTCTTT

d_gene: -
abundance: many
j_gene: TRBJ1-5
v_gene: TRBV12-3/TRBV12-4
CDR3aa: CASSLSADQPQHF
CDR3nt: TGTGCCAGCAGCCTTAGTGCGGATCAGCCCCAGCATTTT

d_gene: TRBD1
abundance: many
j_gene: TRBJ1-4
v_gene: TRBV20-1
CDR3aa: CSATPGQGSEKLFF
CDR3nt: TGCAGTGCTACCCCGGGACAGGGGTCTGAAAAACTGTTTTTT

d_gene: -
abundance: few
j_gene: TRBJ2-2
v_gene: TRBV5-4
CDR3aa: CASSLDSSRLFTGELFF
CDR3nt: TGTGCCAGCAGCTTGGATTCTAGTCGACTCTTCACCGGGGAGCTGTTTTTT

d_gene: -
abundance: few
j_gene: TRBJ2-1
v_gene: TRBV7-3
CDR3aa: CASSLRGTGNEQFF
CDR3nt: TGTGCCAGCAGCTTAAGGGGGACGGGGAATGAGCAGTTCTTC

d_gene: -
abundance: few
j_gene: TRBJ2-5
v_gene: TRBV7-9
CDR3aa: CASRRAGPQETQYF
CDR3nt: TGTGCCAGCAGGCGTGCGGGACCGCAAGAGACCCAGTACTTC

d_gene: TRBD1
abundance: -
j_gene: TRBJ2-7
v_gene: TRBV27
CDR3aa: CASSSGTGADEQYF
CDR3nt: TGTGCCAGCAGTTCAGGGACAGGGGCAGACGAGCAGTACTTC

d_gene: TRBD1
abundance: many
j_gene: TRBJ1-1
v_gene: TRBV6-5
CDR3aa: CASSRRTGMIHTEAFF
CDR3nt: TGTGCCAGCAGTCGCCGGACAGGGATGATACACACTGAAGCTTTCTTT